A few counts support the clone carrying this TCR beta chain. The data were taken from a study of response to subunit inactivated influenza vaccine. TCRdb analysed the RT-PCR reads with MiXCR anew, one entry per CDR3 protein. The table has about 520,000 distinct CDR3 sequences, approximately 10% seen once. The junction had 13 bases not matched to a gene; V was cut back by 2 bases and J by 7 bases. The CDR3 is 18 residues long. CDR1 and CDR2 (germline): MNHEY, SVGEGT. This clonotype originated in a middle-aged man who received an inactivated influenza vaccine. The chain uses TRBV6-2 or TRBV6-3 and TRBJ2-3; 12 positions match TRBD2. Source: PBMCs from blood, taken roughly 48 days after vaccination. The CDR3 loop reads CASSYPVETSGSRYTQYF. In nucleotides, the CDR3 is TGTGCCAGCAGTTACCCCGTCGAGACTAGCGGGAGCCGTTATACGCAGTATTTT.